The 27 T cell receptor beta chains below were found in one sample sequenced in a study of blood T cell repertoires in COVID-19. TCRdb's copy holds only in-frame clones and misses some; the assay was immunoSEQ multiplex PCR. The repertoire holds some 170,000 clones, with approximately 82% as singletons. The sequencing sample was made of PBMCs or T cells enriched from blood (not recorded which). All receptors come from a man aged 50-59 years who had recovered from COVID-19.

The genes are TRBV4-1 and TRBJ1-4, with D unresolved. Germline V gene lookup returns CDR1 MGHRA and CDR2 YSYEKL. This CDR3 spans 13 amino acids. V lost 2 bases and J 8 bases, leaving 9 bases between the germline ends. The CDR3 loop is CASSQIRGEKLFF. The CDR3 coding sequence is TGCGCCAGCAGCCAAATCCGAGGGGAAAAACTGTTTTTT.

The rearrangement uses TRBV30 and TRBJ1-4; 9 bases are a match to TRBD1. The V segment lost 3 bases and the J segment 7 bases; nucleotides outside the gene matches: 6. The germline gives CDR1 GTSNPN, CDR2 SVGIG (reference sequence). This CDR3 contains 14 residues. Here the CDR3 reads CAWRGGTGREKLFF. The CDR3 nucleotides are TGTGCCTGGAGGGGAGGGACAGGGCGTGAAAAACTGTTTTTT.

The V and J genes are TRBV30 and TRBJ1-1; D is unresolved. The CDR3 contains 12 residues. V was cut by 0 bases and J by 9 bases, with 11 bases left in between. The germline V gene has CDR1 GTSNPN and CDR2 SVGIG (reference sequence). The CDR3 sequence: CAWSVQKIKAFF. The CDR3 nucleotides are TGTGCCTGGAGTGTTCAGAAAATTAAAGCTTTCTTT.

This rearrangement joins TRBV19 to TRBJ2-1; weak D call: TRBD1 (6 bases). Trimming took off 4 bases at V and 10 bases at J, with 14 bases between the two ends. The CDR3 contains 13 residues. CDR1 is LNHDA, CDR2 SQIVND, per germline (reference sequence). CDR3 protein: CASSNGARGEQFF. The CDR3 nucleotides read TGTGCCAGTAGTAACGGGGCCAGGGGAGAGCAGTTCTTC.

The CDR3 reads CSVMTGSNQPQHF. The CDR3 DNA sequence: TGCAGCGTGATGACAGGGAGCAATCAGCCCCAGCATTTT. The J gene is TRBJ1-5, the V gene TRBV29-1; 7 bases fit TRBD1. The CDR3 totals 13 residues. Germline V CDR1 and CDR2: SQVTM, ANQGSEA. The J segment lost 1 base and the V segment lost 6 bases, leaving 3 bases of the junction unmatched.

The rearrangement uses TRBV5-1 and TRBJ2-1; D possibly corresponds to TRBD2 (5 bases). CDR1 and CDR2 (germline): SGHRS, YFSETQ. V lost 2 bases, J lost 6 bases, and 18 bases lay in between. This CDR3 is 16 amino acids long. CDR3: CASSFDRGLGTNEQFF. The CDR3 region has the DNA TGCGCCAGCAGCTTCGATCGGGGTTTAGGAACCAATGAGCAGTTCTTC.

This clone has a handful of counts. The rearrangement links TRBV4-2 to TRBJ1-2, with a possible D match to TRBD1 (5 bases). Trimming took 0 bases from V and 5 from J, leaving 7 bases between them. The CDR3 consists of 13 residues. In germline, CDR1 is LGHNA, CDR2 YNFKEQ. DNA for the CDR3: TGTGCCAGCAGCCAAGAGGGGGGGTATGGCTACACCTTC. Its translation: CASSQEGGYGYTF.

This chain uses TRBV18 with TRBJ1-1, with TRBD1 matching 7 bases. The CDR3 has 15 residues. Germline V CDR1 and CDR2: KGHSH, LQKENI. Trimming took 1 base from V and 1 from J; bases not matched to a gene: 3. CDR3 in DNA: TGTGCCAGCTCACCACTCGGACAGGCGAACACTGAAGCTTTCTTT. This encodes CASSPLGQANTEAFF.

The rearrangement links TRBV24-1 to TRBJ1-2, with 7 nucleotides matching TRBD1. Germline values: CDR1 KGHDR, CDR2 SFDVKD. Trimming removed 5 bases from V and 4 bases from J; junction bases left unmatched: 9. The CDR3 is made up of 15 amino acids. This CDR3 reads CATSGPTQGGYGYTF. The DNA for the CDR3 is TGTGCCACCAGTGGCCCGACTCAGGGGGGCTATGGCTACACCTTC.

V is TRBV6-5 and J is TRBJ1-2; TRBD1 matches at 7 bases. The CDR3 extends over 15 amino acids. Germline CDR1 reads MNHEY; CDR2 reads SVGAGI. J lost 0 bases, V lost 7 bases, and 8 bases had no gene match. This CDR3 is CASTIDRASNYGYTF. CDR3 nucleotide sequence: TGTGCCAGCACCATTGACAGGGCGTCTAACTATGGCTACACCTTC.

The chain carries TRBV5-5 and TRBJ2-2, with D hard to call. CDR3 size: 14 residues. From germline, CDR1 is SGHKS and CDR2 YYEKEE (reference sequence). V dropped 1 base and J dropped 6 bases, with 10 bases sitting between them. The CDR3 loop reads CASSLFGSAGELFF. CDR3 coding DNA: TGTGCCAGCAGCTTGTTCGGAAGCGCCGGGGAGCTGTTTTTT.

A single count supports this clone. The chain combines TRBV5-1 with TRBJ1-2; 8 bases agree with TRBD1. Trimming took 7 bases from V and 5 from J; bases not matched to a gene: 7. The CDR3 is 13 residues long. Per the germline V gene, CDR1 is SGHRS and CDR2 is YFSETQ. The CDR3 nucleotides read TGCGCCAGCTCTGATACAGGGGGTTATGGCTACACCTTC. Its protein is CASSDTGGYGYTF.

To note about this clone: Different DNA sequences within this sample yield the same CDR3. This chain joins TRBV27 and TRBJ1-5, with D maybe TRBD1 (6 bases). The CDR3 length is 14 residues. The V gene's germline CDR1 is MNHEY and CDR2 SMNVEV (reference sequence). V lost 3 bases and J lost 1, with 7 bases in between. CDR3 DNA sequence: TGTGCCAGCAGTTTTAGGGGGAGCAATCAGCCCCAGCATTTT. Its protein is CASSFRGSNQPQHF.

The CDR3 spells CASSPQGASIEAFF. The CDR3 DNA sequence: TGTGCCAGCTCACCCCAGGGGGCGTCAATTGAAGCTTTCTTT. The chain recombines TRBV18 with TRBJ1-1, with TRBD1 identical over 8 bases. V lost 3 bases and J lost 7; bases outside the gene matches: 7. Germline CDR1 reads KGHSH; CDR2 reads LQKENI. There are 14 residues in the CDR3. The full variable domain, its missing parts supplied by reference TRBV18 and TRBJ1-1, is NAGVMQNPRHLVRRRGQEARLRCSPMKGHSHVYWYRQLPEEGLKFMVYLQKENIIDESGMPKERFSAEFPKEGPSILRIQQVVRGDSAAYFCASSPQGASIEAFFGQGTRLTVV.

The chain recombines TRBV5-1 with TRBJ2-7; TRBD1 agrees at 12 bases. The CDR3 contains 14 residues. The germline V gene has CDR1 SGHRS and CDR2 YFSETQ. V lost 4 bases and J lost 6; bases outside the gene matches: 5. CDR3 sequence reads: CASSLGTGGSEQYF. The CDR3 region has the DNA TGCGCCAGCAGCCTAGGGACAGGGGGCTCCGAGCAGTACTTC.

The rearrangement uses TRBV28 and TRBJ2-2; D ambiguous. Germline V gene lookup returns CDR1 MDHEN and CDR2 SYDVKM. The CDR3 loop spans 15 amino acids. Trimming took 5 bases from V and 8 from J, leaving 18 bases between them. In DNA, the CDR3 is TGTGCCAGCAGTCTCAACCCGTCTATCCAAGGGGAGCTGTTTTTT. Translating it yields CASSLNPSIQGELFF.

The rearrangement uses TRBV19 and TRBJ2-7, with a possible D match to TRBD1 (6 bases). CDR3 length: 13 residues. CDR1 and CDR2 from the germline V gene are LNHDA and SQIVND (reference sequence). V was cut by 5 bases and J by 3 bases, with 11 bases left in between. The CDR3 spells CASSVRDNYEQYF. The CDR3 nucleotides read TGTGCCAGTAGTGTCCGGGACAACTACGAGCAGTACTTC.

J is TRBJ1-5 and V is TRBV7-9; 9 nucleotides align to TRBD1. This CDR3 has 15 residues. Germline-derived CDR1 and CDR2 are SEHNR and FQNEAQ (reference sequence). The trim removed 6 bases at V and 7 bases at J, leaving 10 bases unmatched. CDR3 in amino acids: CASSDTGTGNQPQHF. The CDR3 nucleotides read TGTGCCAGCAGTGATACCGGGACAGGGAACCAGCCCCAGCATTTT.

This clone was found many times. The V and J genes are TRBV19 and TRBJ1-2, with TRBD1 matching 12 bases. V was pared by 5 bases and J by 4 bases, with 8 bases of the junction left unmatched. The CDR3 sequence is 16 residues long. Germline V lookup: CDR1 LNHDA, CDR2 SQIVND (reference sequence). The CDR3 protein is CASSGDRGLSPYGYTF. In DNA, the CDR3 is TGTGCCAGTAGTGGGGACAGGGGGCTTAGCCCCTATGGCTACACCTTC.

The V call is TRBV4-2, the J call TRBJ1-2; possible D gene TRBD1, 5 bases. V lost 0 bases and J lost 8, with 7 bases in between. The CDR3 is made up of 12 amino acids. Per germline, CDR1 LGHNA and CDR2 YNFKEQ. CDR3 loop: CASSQDQGGYTF. CDR3 bases: TGTGCCAGCAGCCAAGACCAGGGCGGCTACACCTTC.

This rearrangement joins TRBV11-2 to TRBJ2-3; D is unresolved. V gave up 6 bases and J gave up 3 bases, with 16 bases separating them. Germline assignment: CDR1 SGHAT and CDR2 FQNNGV. This CDR3 comprises 15 residues. The CDR3 DNA is TGTGCCAGCAGAGCCCGGAGACTGAAGACAGATACGCAGTATTTT. Protein: CASRARRLKTDTQYF. The full variable domain, in which reference TRBV11-2 and TRBJ2-3 provide the parts outside the CDR3, is EAGVAQSPRYKIIEKRQSVAFWCNPISGHATLYWYQQILGQGPKLLIQFQNNGVVDDSQLPKDRFSAERLKGVDSTLKIQPAKLEDSAVYLCASRARRLKTDTQYFGPGTRLTVL.

CDR3 protein: CASSRGVDIDNYGYTF. As DNA, the CDR3 is TGTGCCAGCAGCCGAGGCGTGGACATAGATAACTATGGCTACACCTTC. The chain has TRBV7-8 and TRBJ1-2, with TRBD1 as a possible D gene (5 bases). CDR1 and CDR2 (germline): SGHVS, FQNEAQ. V was clipped by 5 bases and J by 1 base, with 17 bases between them. This CDR3 region has 16 residues.

V and J are TRBV9 and TRBJ1-5; D remains unclear. The CDR3 extends over 14 amino acids. Germline CDR1 is SGDLS and CDR2 is YYNGEE. V was shortened by 0 bases and J by 4 bases, with 8 bases between the two germline ends. CDR3 in amino acids: CASSVGSGNQPQHF. In nucleotides, the CDR3 is TGTGCCAGCAGCGTAGGATCGGGGAATCAGCCCCAGCATTTT.

J is TRBJ2-5 and V is TRBV10-1, with 8 bases matching TRBD1. This CDR3 is built from 16 residues. The germline V gene has CDR1 WNHNN and CDR2 SYGVQD (reference sequence). V was pared by 7 bases and J by 1 base, with 11 bases of the junction left unmatched. The CDR3 spells CASNWTGKVPQETQYF. CDR3 DNA: TGCGCCAGCAATTGGACAGGGAAGGTTCCCCAAGAGACCCAGTACTTC.

The rearrangement links TRBV11-2 to TRBJ2-6; 7 nucleotides align to TRBD2. J gave up 0 bases and V 1 base, and 6 bases lay outside the gene matches. The CDR3 has 18 amino acids. Per germline, CDR1 SGHAT and CDR2 FQNNGV. CDR3 sequence reads: CASSLVGRVSSGANVLTF. The CDR3 coding sequence is TGTGCCAGCAGCTTAGTAGGGAGGGTGAGCTCTGGGGCCAACGTCCTGACTTTC.

This sequence joins TRBV24-1 and TRBJ2-1; 8 bases agree with TRBD1. The CDR3 sequence is 15 residues long. Germline V CDR1 and CDR2: KGHDR, SFDVKD. The ends lost 5 bases at V and 0 bases at J; junction bases unmatched: 2. CDR3: CATSAQGASYNEQFF. The CDR3 bases are TGTGCCACCAGTGCCCAGGGGGCCTCCTACAATGAGCAGTTCTTC.

The rearrangement links TRBV30 to TRBJ1-5, with TRBD1 matching over 8 bases. The CDR3 contains 17 residues. The J segment lost 0 bases and the V segment lost 0 bases, leaving 7 bases of the junction unmatched. Germline values: CDR1 GTSNPN, CDR2 SVGIG (reference sequence). CDR3 DNA: TGTGCCTGGAGTGTGGGACAGGTGGTATATAGCAATCAGCCCCAGCATTTT. Translating it yields CAWSVGQVVYSNQPQHF.